This T cell receptor (beta chain) was found in a study of cytomegalovirus exposure and HLA in healthy donors. Looking at the study overall: There were some 380 genotyped donors. Of these, about 81% fell in the genetic ancestry cluster associated with self-reported Caucasian donors.

Looked up from germline, CDR1 is SGHKS and CDR2 is YYEKEE (reference sequence). The CDR3 covers 15 residues. The V end was cut by 5 bases, the J end by 3 bases, with 17 bases between. Study-level findings and limits: The authors later found most CMV-associated TCR beta chains appeared HLA-restricted.

A multiplex PCR was run with 60 Vbeta primers and 13 Jbeta primers. Libraries were prepared by immunoSEQ multiplex PCR; TCRdb keeps only in-frame clonotypes and omits some of them. The sample contains around 180,000 clones, about 90% of which appear only once. This clone was counted a few times. Antigen unknown. This chain links TRBV5-5 with TRBJ2-5; D may be TRBD2 (5 bases). The TCR was taken from a girl less than two years old in good health and CMV-seronegative. What was sequenced was PBMCs. The CDR3 DNA is TGTGCCAGCAGTCCGGGGAAAAGCATAGAAGAGACCCAGTACTTC. Translated: CASSPGKSIEETQYF.